This T cell receptor beta chain was sequenced during a study of cytomegalovirus exposure and HLA in healthy donors. Using immunoSEQ multiplex PCR, the repertoire was profiled, and TCRdb retains in-frame clones only, with some absent. The sample lists hundreds of thousands of clones, around nine tenths occurring once. The CDR3 has 11 amino acids. Germline V gene sequence: CDR1 DFQATT, CDR2 SNEGSKA (reference sequence). This clone was found a few times. V gene TRBV20-1 combines with J gene TRBJ1-2; 8 bases align to TRBD1. The receptor was isolated from a man younger than 35 in good health and CMV-seronegative. Sequencing input: PBMCs. The CDR3 here is CRTGETYGYTF. The DNA of the CDR3 is TGCAGGACAGGGGAAACCTATGGCTACACCTTC.